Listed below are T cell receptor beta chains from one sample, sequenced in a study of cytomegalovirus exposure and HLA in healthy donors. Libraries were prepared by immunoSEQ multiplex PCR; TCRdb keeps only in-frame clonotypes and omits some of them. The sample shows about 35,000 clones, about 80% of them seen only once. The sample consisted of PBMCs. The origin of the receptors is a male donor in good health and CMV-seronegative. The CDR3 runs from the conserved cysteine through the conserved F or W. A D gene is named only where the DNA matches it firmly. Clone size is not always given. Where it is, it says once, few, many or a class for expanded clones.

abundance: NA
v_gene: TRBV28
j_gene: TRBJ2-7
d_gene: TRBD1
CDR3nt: TGTGCCAGCAGCCTGACCGGGACAGGGTCCTACGAGCAGTACTTC
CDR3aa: CASSLTGTGSYEQYF

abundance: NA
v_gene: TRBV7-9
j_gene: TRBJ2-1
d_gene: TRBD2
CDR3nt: TGTGCCAGCAGCGCGGGACTAGCGGGGGGAATTGAGCAGTTCTTC
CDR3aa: CASSAGLAGGIEQFF

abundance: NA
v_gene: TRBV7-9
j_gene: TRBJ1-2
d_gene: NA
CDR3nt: TGTGCCAGCAGCTTAGTGGGGGCGCCATCGAGTCGCAACTATGGCTACACCTTC
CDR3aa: CASSLVGAPSSRNYGYTF

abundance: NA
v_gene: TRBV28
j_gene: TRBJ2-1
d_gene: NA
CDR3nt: TGTGCCAGCAGTCGCATGGAAAGCGACAATGAGCAGTTCTTC
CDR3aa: CASSRMESDNEQFF

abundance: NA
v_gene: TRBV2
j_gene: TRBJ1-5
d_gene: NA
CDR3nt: TGTGCCAGCAGTGAAGATTCGAGGGCCAATCAGCCCCAGCATTTT
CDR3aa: CASSEDSRANQPQHF

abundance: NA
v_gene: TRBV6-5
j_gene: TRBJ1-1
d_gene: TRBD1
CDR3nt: TGTGCCAGCAGGGACAACAGGGGAGCCACTGAAGCTTTCTTT
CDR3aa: CASRDNRGATEAFF

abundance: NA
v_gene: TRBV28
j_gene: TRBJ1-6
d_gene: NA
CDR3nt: TGTGCCAGCAGTTTGGTAGGGGGTAGCTCCTATAATTCACCCCTCCACTTT
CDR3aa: CASSLVGGSSYNSPLHF

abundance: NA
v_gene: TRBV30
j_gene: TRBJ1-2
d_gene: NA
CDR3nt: TGTGCCTGGAGTCCTTCGAGAGCTAACTATGGCTACACCTTC
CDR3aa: CAWSPSRANYGYTF

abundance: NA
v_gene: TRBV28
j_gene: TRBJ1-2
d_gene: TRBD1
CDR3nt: TGTGCCAGCAGGCCGAACACTGACAGGGGGCGTGGCTACACCTTC
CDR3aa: CASRPNTDRGRGYTF

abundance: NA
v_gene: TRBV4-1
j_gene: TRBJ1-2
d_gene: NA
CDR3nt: TGCGCCAGCAGCCAAGATCTTCCAGTCTCTTCTGGCTACACCTTC
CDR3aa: CASSQDLPVSSGYTF

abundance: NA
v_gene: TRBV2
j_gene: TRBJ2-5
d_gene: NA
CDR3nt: TGTGCCAGCAGTTATAGCGAAGAGACCCAGTACTTC
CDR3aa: CASSYSEETQYF

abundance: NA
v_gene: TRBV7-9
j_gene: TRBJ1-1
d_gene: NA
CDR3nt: TGTGCCAGCAGCTTAGCGGCCACGAACACTGAAGCTTTCTTT
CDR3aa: CASSLAATNTEAFF

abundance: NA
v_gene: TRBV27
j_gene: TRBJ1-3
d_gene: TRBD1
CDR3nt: TGTGCCAGCAGTTTAACAGGGGTACATGGAAACACCATATATTTT
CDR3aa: CASSLTGVHGNTIYF

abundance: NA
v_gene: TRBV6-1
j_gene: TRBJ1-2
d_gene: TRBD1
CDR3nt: TGTGCCAGCAGTGAAGGGACAGGGGCTAACTATGGCTACACCTTC
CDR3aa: CASSEGTGANYGYTF

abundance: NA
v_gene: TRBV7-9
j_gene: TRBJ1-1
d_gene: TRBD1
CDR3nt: TGTGCCAGCAGCCCGGACAGGGGGCGATCGGGGAACACTGAAGCTTTCTTT
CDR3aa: CASSPDRGRSGNTEAFF

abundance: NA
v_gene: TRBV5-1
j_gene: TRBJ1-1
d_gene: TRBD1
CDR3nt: TGCGCCAGCAGCTTGCAGGGGGACACTGAAGCTTTCTTT
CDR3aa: CASSLQGDTEAFF

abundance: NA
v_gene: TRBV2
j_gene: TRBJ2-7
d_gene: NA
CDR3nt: TGTGCCAGCAGTGAAGCTTCCGGGGGACCCTACGAGCAGTACTTC
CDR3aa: CASSEASGGPYEQYF

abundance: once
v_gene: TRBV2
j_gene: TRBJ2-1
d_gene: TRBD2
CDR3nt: TGTGCCAGCAGTGATAGCGGGGGGGCCAATGAGCAGTTCTTC
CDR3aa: CASSDSGGANEQFF

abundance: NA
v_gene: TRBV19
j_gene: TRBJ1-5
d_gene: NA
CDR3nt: TGTGCCAGTACAAACAGGTCCTATCAGCCCCAGCATTTT
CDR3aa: CASTNRSYQPQHF

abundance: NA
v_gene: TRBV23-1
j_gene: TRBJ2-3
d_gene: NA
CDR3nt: TGCGCCAGTCGGACAGACTCCGACTCACATAGCACAGATACGCAGTATTTT
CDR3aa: CASRTDSDSHSTDTQYF

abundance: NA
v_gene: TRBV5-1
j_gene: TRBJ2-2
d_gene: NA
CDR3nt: TGCGCCAGCAGCTTTCTCGGAGGTCGCACCGGGGAGCTGTTTTTT
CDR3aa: CASSFLGGRTGELFF

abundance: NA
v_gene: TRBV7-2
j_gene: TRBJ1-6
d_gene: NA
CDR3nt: TGTGCCAGCAGCCTCCAGGGGTACCCCTATAATTCACCCCTCCACTTT
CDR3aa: CASSLQGYPYNSPLHF

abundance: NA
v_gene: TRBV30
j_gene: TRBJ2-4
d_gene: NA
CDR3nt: TGTGCCTGGAGTGAAACAGGGCCAAAAAACATTCAGTACTTC
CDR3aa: CAWSETGPKNIQYF

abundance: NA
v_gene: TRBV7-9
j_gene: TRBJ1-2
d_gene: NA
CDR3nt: TGTGCCAGCAGCTTGATGGGGACGGACTACTCCTATGGCTACACCTTC
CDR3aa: CASSLMGTDYSYGYTF

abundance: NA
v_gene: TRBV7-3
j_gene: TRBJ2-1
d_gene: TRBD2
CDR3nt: TGTGCCACTTCGACTAGCGGGGGGAACAATGAGCAGTTCTTC
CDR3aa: CATSTSGGNNEQFF

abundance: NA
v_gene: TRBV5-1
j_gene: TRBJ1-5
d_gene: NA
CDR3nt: TGCGCCAGCAGCCCCTACGGAGGGCCCCAGCATTTT
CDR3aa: CASSPYGGPQHF

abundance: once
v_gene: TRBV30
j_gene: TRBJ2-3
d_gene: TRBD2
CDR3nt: TGTGCCTGGAGTGTAGGTCTAGCGGGAGGGACAGATACGCAGTATTTT
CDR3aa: CAWSVGLAGGTDTQYF

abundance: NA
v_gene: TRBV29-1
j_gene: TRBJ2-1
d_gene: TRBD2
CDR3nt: TGCAGCGTTGAAGATGCGGGGGTCGACAATGAGCAGTTCTTC
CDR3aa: CSVEDAGVDNEQFF

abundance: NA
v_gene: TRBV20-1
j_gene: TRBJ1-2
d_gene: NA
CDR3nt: TGCAGTGCTAACTCCCACTATGGCTACACCTTC
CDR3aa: CSANSHYGYTF

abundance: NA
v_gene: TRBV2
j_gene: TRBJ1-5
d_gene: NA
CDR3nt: TGTGCCAGCAACCCCCGGGAGGATAGCAATCAGCCCCAGCATTTT
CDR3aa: CASNPREDSNQPQHF

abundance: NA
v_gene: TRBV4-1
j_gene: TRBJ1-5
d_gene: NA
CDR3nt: TGCGCCAGCAGCCAAGACAGGGGAGGGGATCAGCCCCAGCATTTT
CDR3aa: CASSQDRGGDQPQHF

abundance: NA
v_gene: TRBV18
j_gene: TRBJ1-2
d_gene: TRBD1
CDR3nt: TGTGCCAGCTCACCCTCCCACAGGGGAGTTAGCTACACCTTC
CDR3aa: CASSPSHRGVSYTF

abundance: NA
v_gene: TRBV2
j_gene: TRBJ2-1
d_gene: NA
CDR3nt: TGTGCCAGCAGTGAGATAGCGGTGCCCTACAATGAGCAGTTCTTC
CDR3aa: CASSEIAVPYNEQFF

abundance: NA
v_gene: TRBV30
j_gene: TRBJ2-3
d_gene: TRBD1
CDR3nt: TGTGCCTGGAGATCACAGGGGAAAAGGATTTTTTATACGCAGTATTTT
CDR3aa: CAWRSQGKRIFYTQYF

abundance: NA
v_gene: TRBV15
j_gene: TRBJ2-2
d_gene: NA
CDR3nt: TGTGCCACCAGTACGGGGGGCGACACCGGGGAGCTGTTTTTT
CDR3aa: CATSTGGDTGELFF

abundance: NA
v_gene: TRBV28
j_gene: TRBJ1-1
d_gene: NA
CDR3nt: TGTGCCAGCAGTCCTCCGAACACTGAAGCTTTCTTT
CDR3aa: CASSPPNTEAFF

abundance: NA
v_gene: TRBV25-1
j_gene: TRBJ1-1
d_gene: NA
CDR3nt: TGTGCCAGCAGTGAATCGGGGACATTCGCTGAAGCTTTCTTT
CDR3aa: CASSESGTFAEAFF

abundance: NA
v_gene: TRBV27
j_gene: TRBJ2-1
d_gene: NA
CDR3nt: TGTGCCAGCAGTCCCACACAGGGTCTCCCTTACAATGAGCAGTTCTTC
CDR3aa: CASSPTQGLPYNEQFF

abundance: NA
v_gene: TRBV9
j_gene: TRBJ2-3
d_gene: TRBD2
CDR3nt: TGTGCCAGCAGCGTAGCTGTGATGAGCGGGGGCACAGATACGCAGTATTTT
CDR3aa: CASSVAVMSGGTDTQYF

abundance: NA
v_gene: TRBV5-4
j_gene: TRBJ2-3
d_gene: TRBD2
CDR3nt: TGTGCCAGCAGCTTGTCTCCCGCTAGCGGGGGGTCCGATACGCAGTATTTT
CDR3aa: CASSLSPASGGSDTQYF

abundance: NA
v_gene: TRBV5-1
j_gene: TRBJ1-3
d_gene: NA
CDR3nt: TGCGCCAGCAGCCTGGTGGGGGGGAGCGGAAACACCATATATTTT
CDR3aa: CASSLVGGSGNTIYF

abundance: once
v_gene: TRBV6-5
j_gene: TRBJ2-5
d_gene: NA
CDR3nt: TGTGCCAGCAGTCGGAGGGGGCCAGAGACCCAGTACTTC
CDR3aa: CASSRRGPETQYF

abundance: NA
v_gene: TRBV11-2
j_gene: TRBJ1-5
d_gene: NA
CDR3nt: TGTGCCAGCAGCTTAGACGGCCGGGTCAATCAGCCCCAGCATTTT
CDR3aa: CASSLDGRVNQPQHF

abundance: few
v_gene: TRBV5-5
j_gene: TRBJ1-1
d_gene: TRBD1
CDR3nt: TGTGCCAGCAGCCCGGGACAGGGTAACACTGAAGCTTTCTTT
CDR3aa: CASSPGQGNTEAFF

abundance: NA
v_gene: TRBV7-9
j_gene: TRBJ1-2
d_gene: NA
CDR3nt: TGTGCCAGCAGCCACCCGGGTCTGGGTAAGGATGGCTACACCTTC
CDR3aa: CASSHPGLGKDGYTF

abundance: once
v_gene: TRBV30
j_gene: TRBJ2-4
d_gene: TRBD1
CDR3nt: TGTGCCTTTACGGTTGGGCAGGGGGCCGGAAAAAACATTCAGTACTTC
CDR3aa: CAFTVGQGAGKNIQYF

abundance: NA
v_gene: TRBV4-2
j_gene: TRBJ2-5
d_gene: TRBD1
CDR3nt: TGTGCCAGCAGCCCGCGGGACAGGGGGCGCGGGGAGACCCAGTACTTC
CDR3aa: CASSPRDRGRGETQYF

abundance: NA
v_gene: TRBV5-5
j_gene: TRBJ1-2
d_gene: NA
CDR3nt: TGTGCCAGCAGCTTCTACCCGGGGGATGGCTACACCTTC
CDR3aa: CASSFYPGDGYTF

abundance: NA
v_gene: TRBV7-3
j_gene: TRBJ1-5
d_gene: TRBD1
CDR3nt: TGTGCCAGCAGCTTGGGACAGAATCAGCCCCAGCATTTT
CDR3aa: CASSLGQNQPQHF

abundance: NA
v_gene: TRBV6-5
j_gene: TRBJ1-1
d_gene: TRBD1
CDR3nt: TGTGCCAGCAGTTACGAGGACAGGGCGAACACTGAAGCTTTCTTT
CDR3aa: CASSYEDRANTEAFF

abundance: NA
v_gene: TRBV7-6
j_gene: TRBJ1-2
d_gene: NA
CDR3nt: TGTGCCAGCAGCTTAGTGCAGGCCTATGGCTACACCTTC
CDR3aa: CASSLVQAYGYTF

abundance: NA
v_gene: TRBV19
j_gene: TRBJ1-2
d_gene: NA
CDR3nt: TGTGCCAGTAGTATAGGACAGCTTATGCGGTTC
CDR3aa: CASSIGQLMRF

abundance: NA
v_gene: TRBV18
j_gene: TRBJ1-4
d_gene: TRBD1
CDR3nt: TGTGCCAGCTCACCCCGAGACAGGGGCCCCGAAAAACTGTTTTTT
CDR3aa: CASSPRDRGPEKLFF

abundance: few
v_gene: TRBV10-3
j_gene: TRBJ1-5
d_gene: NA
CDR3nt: TGTGCCATCAGTGAGACGAAGGTGGGGCAGGGCGACAATCAGCCCCAGCATTTT
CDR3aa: CAISETKVGQGDNQPQHF

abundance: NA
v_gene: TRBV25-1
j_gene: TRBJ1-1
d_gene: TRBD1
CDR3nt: TGTGCCAGCACCAAGACAGGGGGCGGCACTGAAGCTTTCTTT
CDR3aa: CASTKTGGGTEAFF

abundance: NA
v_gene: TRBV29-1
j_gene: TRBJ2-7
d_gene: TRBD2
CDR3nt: TGCAGCGTTGAATCGGGAGGGAGCGACGAGCAGTACTTC
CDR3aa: CSVESGGSDEQYF